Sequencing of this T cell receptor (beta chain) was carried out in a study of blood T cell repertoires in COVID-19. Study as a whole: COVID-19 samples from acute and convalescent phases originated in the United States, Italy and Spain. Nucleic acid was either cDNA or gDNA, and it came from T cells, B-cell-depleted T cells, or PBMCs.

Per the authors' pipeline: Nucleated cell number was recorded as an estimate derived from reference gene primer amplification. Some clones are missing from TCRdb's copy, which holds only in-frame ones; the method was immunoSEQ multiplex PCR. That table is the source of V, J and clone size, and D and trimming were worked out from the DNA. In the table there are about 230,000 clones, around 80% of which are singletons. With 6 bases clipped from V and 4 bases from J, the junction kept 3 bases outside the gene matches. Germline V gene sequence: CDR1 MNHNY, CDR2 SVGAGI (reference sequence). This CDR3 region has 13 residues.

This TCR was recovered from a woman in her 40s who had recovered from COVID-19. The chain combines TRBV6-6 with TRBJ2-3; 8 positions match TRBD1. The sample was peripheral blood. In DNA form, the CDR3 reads TGTGCCAGCAGCTCACAGGGGGCAGATACGCAGTATTTT. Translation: CASSSQGADTQYF.